The rows below give T cell receptor beta chains drawn from one sample of a study of OX40 agonist ivuxolimab in advanced cancers. Assay: immunoSEQ multiplex PCR; the TCRdb copy retains only in-frame clones and omits some. The table lists around 14,000 clones, 70% of them singletons, with just over 35% in the top ten. Here the sequenced sample was CD4+ or CD8+ T cells sorted from blood, taken in a trial of the OX40 agonist ivuxolimab. Every receptor here comes from an adult with an advanced solid tumor such as melanoma, head and neck, liver or kidney cancer. The CDR3 runs from the conserved cysteine through the conserved F or W. The D gene is left open where the match is weak. The listing skips clone size in some rows; elsewhere it reads once, few, many or a size class.

D	V	size	J	CDR3	DNA
TRBD2	TRBV28	once	TRBJ2-1	CASSLKGLAGDRSYNEQFF	TGTGCCAGCAGTTTAAAGGGACTAGCGGGAGATCGATCCTACAATGAGCAGTTCTTC
NA	TRBV6-1	NA	TRBJ1-3	CASNGRGGANTIYF	TGTGCCAGCAATGGGCGAGGGGGTGCAAACACCATATATTTT
NA	TRBV4-1	NA	TRBJ2-5	CASRGWAGGPYQETQYF	TGCGCCAGCAGGGGGTGGGCAGGCGGGCCGTACCAAGAGACCCAGTACTTC
NA	TRBV19	few	TRBJ1-5	CATGTQDSNQPQHF	TGTGCCACAGGGACACAGGATAGCAATCAGCCCCAGCATTTT
TRBD2	TRBV10-1	once	TRBJ2-1	CASQEAGDDREQFF	TGCGCCAGCCAAGAAGCGGGAGACGATCGTGAGCAGTTCTTC
NA	TRBV27	NA	TRBJ2-4	CASSSLLAKNIQYF	TGTGCCAGCAGTTCTCTCCTAGCCAAAAACATTCAGTACTTC
NA	TRBV6-6	NA	TRBJ1-2	CASTNSLQGAYGYTF	TGTGCCAGCACCAACAGCCTACAGGGAGCCTATGGCTACACCTTC
TRBD2	TRBV4-2	NA	TRBJ2-1	CASSWERELYYNEQFF	TGTGCCAGCAGCTGGGAGCGGGAGCTCTATTACAATGAGCAGTTCTTC
NA	TRBV7-6	NA	TRBJ2-7	CASSLGPQGYEQYF	TGTGCCAGCAGCTTGGGACCCCAGGGATACGAGCAGTACTTC
NA	TRBV7-6	medium-sized	TRBJ2-1	CASSPLDNEQFF	TGTGCCAGCAGCCCTCTTGACAATGAGCAGTTCTTC
NA	TRBV27	NA	TRBJ1-3	CASSLEQPSSGNTIYF	TGTGCCAGCAGTTTAGAACAGCCATCCTCTGGAAACACCATATATTTT
TRBD1	TRBV19	NA	TRBJ1-2	CASSTGQGGVFGYTF	TGTGCCAGTAGTACTGGACAGGGAGGTGTTTTTGGCTACACCTTC
NA	TRBV9	NA	TRBJ2-7	CASSVASWDEQYF	TGTGCCAGCAGCGTAGCTAGCTGGGACGAGCAGTACTTC
TRBD2	TRBV7-3	NA	TRBJ2-1	CASSLTGGASGGNNEQFF	TGTGCCAGCAGCTTAACCGGGGGCGCTAGCGGGGGAAACAATGAGCAGTTCTTC
NA	TRBV10-1	few	TRBJ2-7	CASSDPPRGEQYF	TGCGCCAGCAGTGATCCCCCCAGAGGGGAGCAGTACTTC
NA	TRBV25-1	NA	TRBJ2-7	CASSEPGVEQYF	TGTGCCAGCAGTGAACCAGGGGTCGAGCAGTACTTC
TRBD2	TRBV5-1	few	TRBJ2-1	CASSLRLAARNEQFF	TGCGCCAGCAGCTTGCGACTAGCGGCCCGTAATGAGCAGTTCTTC
TRBD1	TRBV30	NA	TRBJ2-7	CAFSRDSSYEQYF	TGTGCCTTTTCCCGGGACAGTTCCTACGAGCAGTACTTC
NA	TRBV5-1	NA	TRBJ1-5	CASSLDPGHHSNQPQHF	TGCGCCAGCAGCTTGGACCCGGGACACCATAGCAATCAGCCCCAGCATTTT
NA	TRBV9	NA	TRBJ2-1	CASSAPGGGSYNEQFF	TGTGCCAGCAGCGCCCCAGGTGGAGGATCCTACAATGAGCAGTTCTTC
NA	TRBV6-6	few	TRBJ1-5	CASSYSVDRSNQPQHF	TGTGCCAGCAGTTATAGTGTGGACAGAAGCAATCAGCCCCAGCATTTT
NA	TRBV30	few	TRBJ1-1	CAWSYGLRTEAFF	TGTGCCTGGAGTTACGGGCTGCGGACTGAAGCTTTCTTT
NA	TRBV7-2	NA	TRBJ2-3	CASSFGGVYKDTQYF	TGTGCCAGCAGCTTTGGGGGAGTCTATAAAGATACGCAGTATTTT
TRBD2	TRBV6-1	few	TRBJ2-3	CASSEALAGGSTDTQYF	TGTGCCAGCAGTGAAGCGCTAGCGGGAGGAAGCACAGATACGCAGTATTTT
TRBD1	TRBV27	NA	TRBJ2-2	CASSLSWDRGTGELFF	TGTGCCAGCAGTTTATCATGGGACAGGGGGACCGGGGAGCTGTTTTTT
TRBD2	TRBV29-1	NA	TRBJ2-1	CSVPSGREDEQFF	TGCAGCGTTCCCAGCGGGAGGGAGGATGAGCAGTTCTTC
TRBD1	TRBV2	NA	TRBJ2-7	CASSAPGQGWYEQYF	TGTGCCAGCAGTGCTCCGGGACAGGGGTGGTACGAGCAGTACTTC
NA	TRBV4-1	NA	TRBJ2-4	CASHATGDSPRAQRGQNIQYF	TGCGCCAGTCACGCCACAGGGGACTCCCCCAGGGCACAGCGGGGGCAAAACATTCAGTACTTC
NA	TRBV19	NA	TRBJ2-1	CASSIEVGPGDEQFF	TGTGCCAGTAGTATAGAGGTGGGACCGGGGGATGAGCAGTTCTTC
TRBD2	TRBV15	NA	TRBJ2-1	CATSRVDRGVPEQFF	TGTGCCACCAGCAGAGTGGACCGGGGGGTCCCTGAGCAGTTCTTC
NA	TRBV27	NA	TRBJ2-1	CASSLDAGRYEQFF	TGTGCCAGCAGTTTAGATGCGGGCAGGTATGAGCAGTTCTTC